The 31 T cell receptor beta chains reported below all come from one sample, sequenced in a study of monozygotic twins with inflammatory bowel disease. TCRdb reprocessed the 5' RACE reads and keeps a single row for each CDR3 protein, giving no DNA. The sample table includes about 93,000 distinct CDR3 sequences. The sample taken for sequencing was blood. These receptors all stem from a human donor with ulcerative colitis or Crohn's disease, or a healthy co-twin of an affected twin (not recorded which).

The gene calls are TRBV9 and TRBJ1-1; the D gene TCRdb calls, TRBD1, cannot be checked with no DNA. Germline CDR1 SGDLS, CDR2 YYNGEE. This CDR3 contains 15 residues. CDR3 in amino acids: CASSLGQFPQTEAFF.

The V and J genes are TRBV5-1 and TRBJ1-2; the TCRdb call, TRBD1, lacks DNA for checking. This CDR3 comprises 16 residues. Germline-derived CDR1 and CDR2 are SGHRS and YFSETQ. The CDR3 here is CASSVFGQGSNYGYTF.

V usage is TRBV11-2 and J usage is TRBJ1-1; TCRdb's D gene call, TRBD1, goes unchecked for lack of DNA. Germline loops: CDR1 SGHAT, CDR2 FQNNGV. The CDR3 sequence is 16 residues long. CDR3 protein: CASSATTPGLGTEAFF.

This rearrangement joins TRBV15 to TRBJ1-5. The CDR3 runs 16 residues. Germline values: CDR1 LNHNV, CDR2 YYDKDF (reference sequence). CDR3 in amino acids: CATSVDPGTQGGPQHF.

V usage is TRBV20-1 and J usage is TRBJ1-5; the TCRdb call, TRBD1, lacks DNA for checking. Germline assignment: CDR1 DFQATT and CDR2 SNEGSKA (reference sequence). The CDR3 has 14 residues. The chain's CDR3 is CSATQGQINQPQHF.

This rearrangement joins TRBV2 to TRBJ2-7; TCRdb lists TRBD1, though no DNA is available to test this call. Germline CDR1 is SNHLY and CDR2 is FYNNEI. There are 14 residues in the CDR3. The CDR3 sequence is CASRWTVTTYEQYF.

The chain combines TRBV6-2 or TRBV6-3 with TRBJ1-2. Per germline, CDR1 MNHEY and CDR2 SVGEGT. This CDR3 spans 14 amino acids. CDR3: CASSYKTQLYGYTF.

The V and J genes are TRBV12-3 or TRBV12-4 and TRBJ1-6. The length of the CDR3 is 13 residues. The CDR3 loop is CASSLAADSPLHF.

This chain uses TRBV7-2 with TRBJ2-7; checking the TCRdb D call of TRBD1 is not possible without DNA. CDR3 length equals 14 residues. Germline CDR1 reads SGHTA; CDR2 reads FQGNSA. CDR3 region: CASSLGTGNYEQYF. Drawing the rest from reference TRBV7-2 and TRBJ2-7, the complete variable domain is GAGVSQSPSNKVTEKGKDVELRCDPISGHTALYWYRQSLGQGLEFLIYFQGNSAPDKSGLPSDRFSAERTGGSVSTLTIQRTQQEDSAVYLCASSLGTGNYEQYFGPGTRLTVT.

The chain joins TRBV5-1 to TRBJ2-2; TCRdb names TRBD1, which stays unverified in the absence of DNA. Germline V gene lookup returns CDR1 SGHRS and CDR2 YFSETQ. The CDR3 sequence is 18 residues long. This chain's CDR3 is CASSLAGGQGRDIGELFF.

The chain uses TRBV20-1 and TRBJ2-3; the TCRdb D gene call, TRBD1, has no DNA to confirm it. This CDR3 has 15 amino acids. From germline, CDR1 is DFQATT and CDR2 SNEGSKA (reference sequence). This CDR3 is CSASRRQGEGDTQYF.

This chain joins TRBV5-4 and TRBJ2-5; there is no DNA to check the TCRdb D call of TRBD1. The CDR3 is 17 amino acids. The germline CDR1 and CDR2 sequences are SGHNT and YYREEE (reference sequence). The CDR3 loop is CASSLGSGQGSEETQYF.

The chain is built from TRBV20-1 and TRBJ1-2. The V gene's germline CDR1 is DFQATT and CDR2 SNEGSKA (reference sequence). This CDR3 has 13 residues. The CDR3 spells CSAFRNVYYGYTF.

This clonotype counts as medium-sized (0.01 to 0.1%) by frequency. The J gene is TRBJ2-1, the V gene TRBV29-1; no DNA is available, so the TRBD1 call from TCRdb remains unchecked. The germline V gene encodes CDR1 SQVTM and CDR2 ANQGSEA. The CDR3 consists of 12 residues. CDR3 residues: CSVTPDHNEQFF.

CDR3 sequence reads: CASSGQTYEQYF. J is TRBJ2-7 and V is TRBV25-1; TCRdb selects TRBD1, and the lack of DNA leaves this call unchecked. The CDR3 runs to 12 residues. Germline V CDR1 and CDR2: MGHDK, SYGVNS.

The rearrangement uses TRBV20-1 and TRBJ2-7; TCRdb indicates TRBD2, and absent DNA this call remains unverified. This CDR3 contains 17 residues. CDR1 and CDR2 (germline): DFQATT, SNEGSKA (reference sequence). The CDR3 sequence is CSARGLRMENGPYEQYF.

CDR3 sequence reads: CSASIRGGVYGYTF. The J gene is TRBJ1-2, the V gene TRBV20-1; without DNA, the TCRdb call of TRBD1 cannot be checked. CDR1 and CDR2 from the germline V gene are DFQATT and SNEGSKA (reference sequence). The CDR3 sequence is 14 residues long.

V and J are TRBV7-9 and TRBJ2-1; TCRdb selects TRBD1, and the lack of DNA leaves this call unchecked. CDR3 length: 15 residues. Looked up from germline, CDR1 is SEHNR and CDR2 is FQNEAQ (reference sequence). The CDR3 protein is CASSPGVSSYNEQFF.

This chain uses TRBV6-5 with TRBJ1-1; the D call from TCRdb, TRBD1, cannot be confirmed without DNA. The CDR3 is 16 residues long. Germline CDR1 and CDR2: MNHEY and SVGAGI. The CDR3: CASSYSTGGRNTEAFF.

The V gene is TRBV7-2, the J gene TRBJ1-2; TCRdb picks TRBD1, but there is no DNA to check that call. In germline, CDR1 is SGHTA, CDR2 FQGNSA. This CDR3 has 14 amino acids. CDR3 protein: CASSHRAGDYGYTF.

This chain links TRBV18 with TRBJ2-7; TCRdb's D gene call, TRBD1, goes unchecked for lack of DNA. The length of the CDR3 is 14 residues. Germline CDR1 KGHSH, CDR2 LQKENI. The chain's CDR3 is CASSPGTTSYEQYF.

The chain employs TRBV7-6 and TRBJ2-2. The germline V gene has CDR1 SGHVS and CDR2 FNYEAQ. CDR3 length: 14 amino acids. The CDR3 spells CASSKTANTGELFF. The whole variable domain, remainder taken from reference TRBV7-6 and TRBJ2-2, is GAGVSQSPRYKVTKRGQDVALRCDPISGHVSLYWYRQALGQGPEFLTYFNYEAQQDKSGLPNDRFSAERPEGSISTLTIQRTEQRDSAMYRCASSKTANTGELFFGEGSRLTVL.

The chain recombines TRBV27 with TRBJ2-3; TCRdb's D gene call, TRBD1, goes unchecked for lack of DNA. The CDR3 is 14 amino acids. Germline V gene lookup returns CDR1 MNHEY and CDR2 SMNVEV (reference sequence). The CDR3 loop is CDSSPRGHTDTQYF.

The CDR3 sequence: CASSRDSINEQFF. The rearrangement joins TRBV19 to TRBJ2-1; the D call from TCRdb, TRBD1, cannot be confirmed without DNA. The CDR3 runs to 13 residues. Per the germline V gene, CDR1 is LNHDA and CDR2 is SQIVND (reference sequence).

J is TRBJ2-3 and V is TRBV2. CDR3 length: 13 residues. Germline lookup yields CDR1 SNHLY and CDR2 FYNNEI. Here the CDR3 reads CASRVAFTDTQYF.

The CDR3 loop reads CARRISGTGIREQYF. This chain uses TRBV25-1 with TRBJ2-7; absent DNA, TCRdb's TRBD1 call cannot be checked. There are 15 residues in the CDR3. Looked up from germline, CDR1 is MGHDK and CDR2 is SYGVNS.

The rearrangement links TRBV2 to TRBJ2-2; the TCRdb D gene call, TRBD2, has no DNA to confirm it. The germline CDR1 and CDR2 sequences are SNHLY and FYNNEI. The CDR3 consists of 17 residues. CDR3 protein: CASRASPAGVYTGELFF. Based on the CDR3 plus reference TRBV2 and TRBJ2-2, the full variable domain is EPEVTQTPSHQVTQMGQEVILRCVPISNHLYFYWYRQILGQKVEFLVSFYNNEISEKSEIFDDQFSVERPDGSNFTLKIRSTKLEDSAMYFCASRASPAGVYTGELFFGEGSRLTVL.

V and J are TRBV20-1 and TRBJ2-5; TCRdb lists TRBD1, though no DNA is available to test this call. The CDR3 covers 13 residues. CDR1 and CDR2 (germline): DFQATT, SNEGSKA (reference sequence). The CDR3 region is CSAQGQGGETQYF.

The rearrangement links TRBV6-1 to TRBJ1-2; the D call of TRBD1 rests on TCRdb alone, since no DNA is present to check it. Germline assignment: CDR1 MNHNS and CDR2 SASEGT. The CDR3 sequence is 14 residues long. The CDR3 region is CASSSGPWEYGYTF.

This chain uses TRBV7-9 with TRBJ2-3. CDR3 length equals 14 residues. In germline, CDR1 is SEHNR, CDR2 FQNEAQ (reference sequence). The chain's CDR3 is CASSFLLDTDTQYF.

The J gene is TRBJ2-7, the V gene TRBV10-3. Looked up from germline, CDR1 is ENHRY and CDR2 is SYGVKD. CDR3 size: 13 residues. This CDR3 reads CAISDRGSYEQYF.